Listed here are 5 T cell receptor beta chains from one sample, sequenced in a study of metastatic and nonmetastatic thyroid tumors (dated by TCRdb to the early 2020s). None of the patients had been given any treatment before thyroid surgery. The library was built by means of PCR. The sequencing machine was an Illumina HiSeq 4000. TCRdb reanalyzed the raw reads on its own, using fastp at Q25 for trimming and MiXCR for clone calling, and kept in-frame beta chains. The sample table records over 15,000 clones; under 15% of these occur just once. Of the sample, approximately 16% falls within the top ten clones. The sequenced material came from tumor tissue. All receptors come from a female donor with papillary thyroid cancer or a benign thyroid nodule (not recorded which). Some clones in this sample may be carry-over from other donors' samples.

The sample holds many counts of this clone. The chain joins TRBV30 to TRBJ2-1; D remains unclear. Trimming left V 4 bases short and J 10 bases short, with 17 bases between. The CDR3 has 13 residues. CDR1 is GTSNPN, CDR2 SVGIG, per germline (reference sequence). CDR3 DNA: TGTGCCTGGACCCCATTCAGCGCCGAAGAGCAGTTCTTC. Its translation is CAWTPFSAEEQFF.

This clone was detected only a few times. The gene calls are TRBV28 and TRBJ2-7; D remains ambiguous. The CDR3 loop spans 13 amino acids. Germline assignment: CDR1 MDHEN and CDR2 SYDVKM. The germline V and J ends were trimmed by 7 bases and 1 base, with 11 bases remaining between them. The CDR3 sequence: CASKFPRSYEQYF. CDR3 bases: TGTGCCAGCAAGTTCCCCCGGTCCTACGAGCAGTACTTC.

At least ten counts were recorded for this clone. The CDR3, as DNA: TGTGCCAGCAGCCTCGTTGGGACCCTGGACGAGCAGTACTTC. It codes for CASSLVGTLDEQYF. V gene TRBV3-1 combines with J gene TRBJ2-7, with D possibly called TRBD1 or TRBD2 (5 bases each). The CDR3 is 14 amino acids. CDR1 is LGHDT and CDR2 is YNNKEL in the germline V gene (reference sequence). V was pared by 4 bases and J by 5 bases, with 15 bases between.

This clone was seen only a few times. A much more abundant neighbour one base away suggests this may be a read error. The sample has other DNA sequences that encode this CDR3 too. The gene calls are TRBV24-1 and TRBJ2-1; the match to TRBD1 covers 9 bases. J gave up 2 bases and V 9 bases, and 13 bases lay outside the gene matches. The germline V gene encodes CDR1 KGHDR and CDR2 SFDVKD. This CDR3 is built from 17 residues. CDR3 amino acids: CATRPGTGGAAYNEQFF. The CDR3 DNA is TGTGCCACCCGCCCCGGTACAGGGGGCGCGGCCTACAATGAGCAGTTCTTC.

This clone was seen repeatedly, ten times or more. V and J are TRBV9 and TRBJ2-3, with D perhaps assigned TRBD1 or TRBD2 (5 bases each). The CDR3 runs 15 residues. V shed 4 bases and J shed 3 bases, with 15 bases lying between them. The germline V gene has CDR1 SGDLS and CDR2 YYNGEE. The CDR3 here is CASSPWGSETDTQYF. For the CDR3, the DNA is TGTGCCAGCAGCCCCTGGGGGTCGGAAACAGATACGCAGTATTTT.